The clone carrying this T cell receptor beta chain showed up just a few times. Its antigen remains unknown. The data were obtained in a study of T-cell memory formation after mild COVID-19. Germline assignment: CDR1 SNHLY and CDR2 FYNNEI. The CDR3 is made up of 15 amino acids. Trimming took 6 bases from V and 5 from J; bases not matched to a gene: 6. TCRdb re-called the 5' RACE reads with MiXCR, one entry per CDR3 protein. The sample holds about 320,000 distinct CDR3 sequences; approximately 14% are singletons and the top ten take roughly a fifth. General observations from the study: Contracting clones from day 15 to 85 showed balanced CD4/CD8; later expanders favored CD4+.

This receptor was identified in a man in his late teens or twenties who had mild COVID-19 (a few samples of this study predate the infection). Cell type and time point are not known. Sequenced sample: PBMCs or a T cell subset sorted from them (not recorded which). The V call is TRBV2, the J call TRBJ2-2; 10 bases map to TRBD1. Written as DNA, the CDR3 is TGTGCCAGCAGGAGACAGGGGGCGCTGACCGGGGAGCTGTTTTTT. Protein product: CASRRQGALTGELFF.